The 26 T cell receptor beta chains presented below share a single source sample, sequenced in a study of blood T cell repertoires in COVID-19. Using immunoSEQ multiplex PCR, the repertoire was profiled, and TCRdb retains in-frame clones only, with some absent. Of over 45,000 clones in the sample, approximately 90% were seen once. What was sequenced was peripheral blood. These receptors were collected from a man aged 35 to 55 with COVID-19, enrolled during active disease.

The genes are TRBV5-6 and TRBJ2-7; possibly TRBD1 for D (6 bases). CDR1 is SGHDT, CDR2 YYEEEE, per germline. CDR3 length: 15 amino acids. The V end was cut by 0 bases, the J end by 0 bases, with 10 bases between. The CDR3 loop reads CASSLDRVGSYEQYF. DNA for the CDR3: TGTGCCAGCAGCTTGGACAGGGTGGGCTCCTACGAGCAGTACTTC.

This rearrangement joins TRBV19 to TRBJ2-7, with 10 nucleotides matching TRBD1. The CDR3 totals 15 residues. From germline, CDR1 is LNHDA and CDR2 SQIVND (reference sequence). V lost 3 bases and J lost 6; bases outside the gene matches: 8. DNA of the CDR3: TGTGCCAGTAGTATTGGGGGGACAGGGGTGGCCGAGCAGTACTTC. It specifies CASSIGGTGVAEQYF. The entire variable domain, with the rest obtained from reference TRBV19 and TRBJ2-7, is as follows: DGGITQSPKYLFRKEGQNVTLSCEQNLNHDAMYWYRQDPGQGLRLIYYSQIVNDFQKGDIAEGYSVSREKKESFPLTVTSAQKNPTAFYLCASSIGGTGVAEQYFGPGTRLTVT.

This chain uses TRBV11-3 with TRBJ2-3, with TRBD2 matching 8 bases. Germline CDR1 is SGHNT and CDR2 is YENEEA. Trimming at V came to 4 bases and at J to 7 bases, leaving 13 bases not matched to a gene. The CDR3 totals 16 residues. The CDR3 DNA follows: TGTGCCAGCAGCTCCCCGGCGGGGGGCGCGGTAAATACGCAGTATTTT. It yields the protein CASSSPAGGAVNTQYF.

The chain employs TRBV10-2 and TRBJ1-1, with D uncertain. The V gene lost 2 bases and the J gene lost 0 bases, with 10 bases spanning the gap. CDR1 and CDR2 (germline): WSHSY, SAAADI. This CDR3 is 15 amino acids long. CDR3 residues: CASSEAQRMNTEAFF. CDR3 nucleotides: TGCGCCAGCAGTGAGGCCCAGAGGATGAACACTGAAGCTTTCTTT.

The rearrangement joins TRBV5-1 to TRBJ2-2; D not certain. The V gene lost 0 bases and the J gene lost 0 bases, with 9 bases spanning the gap. This CDR3 spans 16 amino acids. Germline V gene lookup returns CDR1 SGHRS and CDR2 YFSETQ. The DNA of the CDR3 is TGCGCCAGCAGCTTGGTAGTTTCACCGAACACCGGGGAGCTGTTTTTT. It yields the protein CASSLVVSPNTGELFF.

The chain uses TRBV7-6 and TRBJ2-5; TRBD2 matches at 10 bases. The length of the CDR3 is 17 residues. J gave up 2 bases and V 2 bases, and 8 bases lay outside the gene matches. Germline-derived CDR1 and CDR2 are SGHVS and FNYEAQ. This CDR3 is CASSLIGLADLQETQYF. As DNA, the CDR3 is TGTGCCAGCAGCTTAATAGGACTAGCGGACCTGCAAGAGACCCAGTACTTC. The variable domain in full, completed from reference TRBV7-6 and TRBJ2-5, reads GAGVSQSPRYKVTKRGQDVALRCDPISGHVSLYWYRQALGQGPEFLTYFNYEAQQDKSGLPNDRFSAERPEGSISTLTIQRTEQRDSAMYRCASSLIGLADLQETQYFGPGTRLLVL.

The chain links TRBV10-2 to TRBJ1-1; maybe TRBD1 (6 bases). CDR3 length equals 14 residues. CDR1 WSHSY and CDR2 SAAADI come from the germline V gene. The ends were cut back, 3 bases at V and 4 bases at J, with 12 bases in the middle. CDR3 sequence reads: CASSDRGGLTEAFF. The CDR3 DNA follows: TGCGCCAGCAGTGACAGGGGTGGCCTCACTGAAGCTTTCTTT.

V and J are TRBV10-3 and TRBJ2-7, with TRBD2 matching over 13 bases. V lost 0 bases and J lost 1; bases outside the gene matches: 3. The CDR3 is made up of 17 amino acids. Germline V gene lookup returns CDR1 ENHRY and CDR2 SYGVKD. CDR3 coding DNA: TGTGCCATCAGTGAGTCGGTGGGACTAGCGGGGTCCTACGAGCAGTACTTC. This sequence encodes CAISESVGLAGSYEQYF.

By share, this clone ranks as medium-sized. The chain carries TRBV7-8 and TRBJ1-2; 7 bases agree with TRBD1. The CDR3 extends over 16 amino acids. Per germline, CDR1 SGHVS and CDR2 FQNEAQ. V dropped 5 bases and J dropped 3; count of bases not matched to a gene: 12. CDR3 bases: TGTGCCAGCAGCACCCGCTCGACAGGGTTAGACTATGGCTACACCTTC. Translation: CASSTRSTGLDYGYTF.

V is TRBV5-1 and J is TRBJ2-2; D possibly corresponds to TRBD2 (6 bases). The germline V and J ends were trimmed by 4 bases and 6 bases, with 16 bases remaining between them. From germline, CDR1 is SGHRS and CDR2 YFSETQ. The CDR3 is 15 residues long. The CDR3 DNA is TGCGCCAGCAGCACCGGATGGGGGGACGCCGGGGAGCTGTTTTTT. Amino acids: CASSTGWGDAGELFF.

This clone was seen a handful of times. This rearrangement joins TRBV6-5 to TRBJ2-7, with TRBD1 as a possible D gene (6 bases). Germline lookup yields CDR1 MNHEY and CDR2 SVGAGI. The CDR3 length is 14 residues. The V end lost 2 bases, the J end lost 2 bases, and 10 bases lay between the germline ends. The CDR3 bases are TGTGCCAGCAGTTACAGGGGGTTGGCCTACGAGCAGTACTTC. Translating gives CASSYRGLAYEQYF.

Note on this clone: The sample contains more than one DNA sequence encoding this CDR3. The rearrangement uses TRBV11-2 and TRBJ1-1, with 8 bases that match TRBD1. This CDR3 contains 14 residues. V trimming: 4 bases; J trimming: 1 base; junction bases outside the gene matches: 2. Germline V gene lookup returns CDR1 SGHAT and CDR2 FQNNGV. In DNA form, the CDR3 reads TGTGCCAGCAGCTCAGGACAGGGGAACACTGAAGCTTTCTTT. Translating gives CASSSGQGNTEAFF. Complete variable domain (other parts from reference TRBV11-2 and TRBJ1-1): EAGVAQSPRYKIIEKRQSVAFWCNPISGHATLYWYQQILGQGPKLLIQFQNNGVVDDSQLPKDRFSAERLKGVDSTLKIQPAKLEDSAVYLCASSSGQGNTEAFFGQGTRLTVV.

This chain joins TRBV9 and TRBJ2-3; 8 bases fit TRBD2. Trimming removed 2 bases from V and 5 bases from J; junction bases left unmatched: 10. The germline V gene has CDR1 SGDLS and CDR2 YYNGEE. The CDR3 has 16 amino acids. CDR3 sequence (DNA): TGTGCCAGCAGCGTCCGTACGGGGGGGCTTGGAGATACGCAGTATTTT. Its translation is CASSVRTGGLGDTQYF.

This clone was seen a single time. The gene calls are TRBV5-1 and TRBJ2-5, with D possibly matching TRBD2 (5 bases). Trimming took off 0 bases at V and 6 bases at J, with 15 bases between the two ends. The CDR3 length is 15 residues. CDR1 and CDR2 (germline): SGHRS, YFSETQ. The CDR3 loop is CASSLVGERMQTQYF. The CDR3 region has the DNA TGCGCCAGCAGCTTGGTCGGGGAAAGGATGCAGACCCAGTACTTC.

The J gene is TRBJ1-6, the V gene TRBV3-1 (or the pseudogene TRBV3-2); D ambiguous. Germline-derived CDR1 and CDR2 are LGHDT and YNNKEL (reference sequence). The CDR3 is 15 amino acids. Trimming pared 0 bases from V and 8 bases from J, leaving 11 bases between. The CDR3 bases are TGTGCCAGCAGCCAAGATCGGGCGCGGGATTCACCCCTCCACTTT. Translation: CASSQDRARDSPLHF.

V usage is TRBV11-2 and J usage is TRBJ2-3, with 12 bases matching TRBD2. Germline values: CDR1 SGHAT, CDR2 FQNNGV. The CDR3 totals 16 residues. The junction had 6 bases not matched to a gene; V was cut back by 1 base and J by 7 bases. The CDR3 here is CASSLGLAGGPNTQYF. The CDR3 DNA follows: TGTGCCAGCAGCTTAGGGCTAGCGGGAGGGCCTAATACGCAGTATTTT.

The chain joins TRBV24-1 to TRBJ2-2; unclear D gene. CDR1 is KGHDR, CDR2 SFDVKD, per germline. The CDR3 runs 16 residues. V was shortened by 2 bases and J by 3 bases, with 12 bases between the two germline ends. CDR3 in DNA: TGTGCCACCAGTGATTGGTCGTCAGGCGACACCGGGGAGCTGTTTTTT. This codes for CATSDWSSGDTGELFF.

The chain links TRBV23-1 to TRBJ2-3; D may be TRBD2 (6 bases). TRBV23-1 is an ORF, and what it does is uncertain. Trimming pared 1 base from V and 5 bases from J, leaving 10 bases between. The CDR3 is 14 residues long. Here the CDR3 reads CASSQFGGEDTQYF. As DNA, the CDR3 is TGCGCCAGCAGTCAATTTGGAGGGGAAGATACGCAGTATTTT.

The J gene is TRBJ1-3, the V gene TRBV28; D ambiguous. Germline CDR1 MDHEN, CDR2 SYDVKM. There are 13 residues in the CDR3. The V end lost 4 bases, the J end lost 5 bases, and 9 bases lay between the germline ends. The CDR3 DNA follows: TGTGCCAGCAGTTGGGCCAGTCGAAACACCATATATTTT. It specifies CASSWASRNTIYF.

The chain joins TRBV30 to TRBJ2-7; 10 bases are shared with TRBD2. CDR3 length equals 19 residues. Germline V CDR1 and CDR2: GTSNPN, SVGIG (reference sequence). V dropped 1 base and J dropped 0; count of bases not matched to a gene: 15. This chain's CDR3 is CAWSAFRTSGPRSSYEQYF. The CDR3 coding sequence is TGTGCCTGGAGTGCCTTTAGGACTAGCGGCCCCCGGAGCTCCTACGAGCAGTACTTC.

This clone was recorded a few times. V usage is TRBV19 and J usage is TRBJ2-1, with a tentative D call TRBD2 (6 bases). CDR1 and CDR2 (germline): LNHDA, SQIVND (reference sequence). This CDR3 is built from 18 residues. The germline V and J ends were trimmed by 0 bases and 7 bases, with 22 bases remaining between them. The CDR3 DNA sequence: TGTGCCAGTAGTATAGATAGGTCTCTACTAGCCGGGGGAAATGAGCAGTTCTTC. Protein product: CASSIDRSLLAGGNEQFF.

This clone showed up just once. The chain joins TRBV7-2 to TRBJ2-7; 14 bases line up with TRBD2. The CDR3 consists of 18 residues. Per germline, CDR1 SGHTA and CDR2 FQGNSA. V lost 5 bases, J lost 5 bases, and 14 bases stayed unmatched. For the CDR3, the DNA is TGTGCCAGCAGCCAAAGACCATTGACTAGCGGGAGGGGGCACGAGCAGTACTTC. Residues: CASSQRPLTSGRGHEQYF.

This chain joins TRBV6-5 and TRBJ1-6; D is perhaps TRBD1 (5 bases). The CDR3 extends over 14 amino acids. V was pared by 4 bases and J by 7 bases, with 11 bases between. CDR1 MNHEY and CDR2 SVGAGI come from the germline V gene. CDR3 nucleotides: TGTGCCAGCAGTTTGGGGCCAGGGAATTCACCCCTCCACTTT. Its translation is CASSLGPGNSPLHF.

The chain combines TRBV5-5 with TRBJ2-1; tentative D call: TRBD1 (6 bases). CDR3 length: 13 residues. V was pared by 0 bases and J by 6 bases, with 7 bases between. Looked up from germline, CDR1 is SGHKS and CDR2 is YYEKEE (reference sequence). The CDR3 loop is CASSLDRANEQFF. The CDR3 DNA follows: TGTGCCAGCAGCTTGGACAGGGCCAATGAGCAGTTCTTC.

The genes are TRBV19 and TRBJ2-2, with 7 bases that match TRBD1. Trimming cost V 5 bases and J 7 bases; bases outside gene matches: 7. Germline CDR1 is LNHDA and CDR2 is SQIVND (reference sequence). This CDR3 is built from 14 residues. This CDR3 is CASSWDRTNGELFF. CDR3 DNA: TGTGCCAGTAGTTGGGACAGAACGAACGGGGAGCTGTTTTTT.

V and J are TRBV4-1 and TRBJ2-7, with D unresolved. The CDR3 is 16 amino acids. The germline CDR1 and CDR2 sequences are MGHRA and YSYEKL. Trimming removed 1 base at V and 2 bases at J, with 15 bases between. CDR3 nucleotide sequence: TGCGCCAGCAGCCAAGGAGTTGGGTCAGGCCCCTACGAGCAGTACTTC. The encoded protein is CASSQGVGSGPYEQYF.